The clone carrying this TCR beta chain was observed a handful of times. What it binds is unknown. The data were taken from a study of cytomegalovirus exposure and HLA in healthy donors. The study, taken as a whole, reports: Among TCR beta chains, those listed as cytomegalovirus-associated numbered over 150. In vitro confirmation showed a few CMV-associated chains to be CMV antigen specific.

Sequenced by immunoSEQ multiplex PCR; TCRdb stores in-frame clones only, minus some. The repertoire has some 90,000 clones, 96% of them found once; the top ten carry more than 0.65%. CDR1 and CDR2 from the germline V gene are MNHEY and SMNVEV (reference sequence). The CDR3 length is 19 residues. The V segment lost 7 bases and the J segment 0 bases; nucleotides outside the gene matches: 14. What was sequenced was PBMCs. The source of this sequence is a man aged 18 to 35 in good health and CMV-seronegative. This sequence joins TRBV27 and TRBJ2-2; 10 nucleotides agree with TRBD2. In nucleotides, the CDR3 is TGTGCCAGCAAGGTCTTCCCTAGCGGGAGAAACCCGAACACCGGGGAGCTGTTTTTT. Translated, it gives CASKVFPSGRNPNTGELFF.